The present T cell receptor (beta chain) was sequenced within a study of shared clonotypes between healthy human individuals. Comments on this clone: Antigen specificity is unknown.

Investigators spread the genomic DNA of each subset evenly over several immunoSEQ plates. Produced via immunoSEQ multiplex PCR; TCRdb's table is partial and in-frame only. Of about 2.1 million clones in the sample, roughly 91% were seen once. Naive-designated CD8 cells lacked CD45RO, were positively enriched for CCR7, and omitted terminally differentiated effector memory CD45RA+ cells. Whole-study results and caveats: Naive subsets, compared against memory subsets, generally had larger estimated richness values. Clonotype sharing among donors was thought likely to change with sequencing depth. Roughly 5% of naive CD4 clonotypes were shared across several donors.

The CDR3 sequence is 14 residues long. Germline CDR1 MNHEY, CDR2 SMNVEV (reference sequence). V was trimmed by 6 bases and J by 5 bases, leaving 14 bases between them. This sequence joins TRBV27 and TRBJ2-4, with D possibly matching TRBD2 (6 bases). This sequence was found in a man younger than 30 in good health. Some clones in this sample may be carry-over from other donors' samples. Sequenced material: naive CD8+ T cells from PBMCs. The CDR3, as DNA: TGTGCCAGCAGCCGGAGGGCGGTGGAAAACATTCAGTACTTC. It specifies CASSRRAVENIQYF.